The text below deals with one T cell receptor (beta chain). Per the authors' pipeline: By means of reference gene primer amplification, nucleated cell counts were estimated. Libraries were prepared by immunoSEQ multiplex PCR; TCRdb keeps only in-frame clonotypes and omits some of them. V and J calls and clone size are those listed in that table; D and trimming were worked out from the DNA. The sample consists of about 170,000 clones, more than 75% of them appearing once. V was trimmed by 1 base and J by 1 base, leaving 2 bases between them. The CDR3 runs 12 residues. CDR1 SGHVS and CDR2 FQNEAQ come from the germline V gene. This entry is derived from a study of blood T cell repertoires in COVID-19. Study overall: Both acute and convalescent COVID-19 samples were obtained from the United States, Italy and Spain. T cells, B-cell-depleted T cells, or PBMCs supplied cDNA or gDNA.

Sequenced input: peripheral blood. The clonotype originates from a man between 18 and 35 years old with active or convalescent COVID-19. The chain couples TRBV7-8 to TRBJ2-7; D gene ambiguous. CDR3 region: CASSLVSYEQYF. The CDR3 nucleotides are TGTGCCAGCAGCTTAGTATCCTACGAGCAGTACTTC. Full variable domain (remainder filled in from reference TRBV7-8 and TRBJ2-7): GAGVSQSPRYKVAKRGQDVALRCDPISGHVSLFWYQQALGQGPEFLTYFQNEAQLDKSGLPSDRFFAERPEGSVSTLKIQRTQQEDSAVYLCASSLVSYEQYFGPGTRLTVT.